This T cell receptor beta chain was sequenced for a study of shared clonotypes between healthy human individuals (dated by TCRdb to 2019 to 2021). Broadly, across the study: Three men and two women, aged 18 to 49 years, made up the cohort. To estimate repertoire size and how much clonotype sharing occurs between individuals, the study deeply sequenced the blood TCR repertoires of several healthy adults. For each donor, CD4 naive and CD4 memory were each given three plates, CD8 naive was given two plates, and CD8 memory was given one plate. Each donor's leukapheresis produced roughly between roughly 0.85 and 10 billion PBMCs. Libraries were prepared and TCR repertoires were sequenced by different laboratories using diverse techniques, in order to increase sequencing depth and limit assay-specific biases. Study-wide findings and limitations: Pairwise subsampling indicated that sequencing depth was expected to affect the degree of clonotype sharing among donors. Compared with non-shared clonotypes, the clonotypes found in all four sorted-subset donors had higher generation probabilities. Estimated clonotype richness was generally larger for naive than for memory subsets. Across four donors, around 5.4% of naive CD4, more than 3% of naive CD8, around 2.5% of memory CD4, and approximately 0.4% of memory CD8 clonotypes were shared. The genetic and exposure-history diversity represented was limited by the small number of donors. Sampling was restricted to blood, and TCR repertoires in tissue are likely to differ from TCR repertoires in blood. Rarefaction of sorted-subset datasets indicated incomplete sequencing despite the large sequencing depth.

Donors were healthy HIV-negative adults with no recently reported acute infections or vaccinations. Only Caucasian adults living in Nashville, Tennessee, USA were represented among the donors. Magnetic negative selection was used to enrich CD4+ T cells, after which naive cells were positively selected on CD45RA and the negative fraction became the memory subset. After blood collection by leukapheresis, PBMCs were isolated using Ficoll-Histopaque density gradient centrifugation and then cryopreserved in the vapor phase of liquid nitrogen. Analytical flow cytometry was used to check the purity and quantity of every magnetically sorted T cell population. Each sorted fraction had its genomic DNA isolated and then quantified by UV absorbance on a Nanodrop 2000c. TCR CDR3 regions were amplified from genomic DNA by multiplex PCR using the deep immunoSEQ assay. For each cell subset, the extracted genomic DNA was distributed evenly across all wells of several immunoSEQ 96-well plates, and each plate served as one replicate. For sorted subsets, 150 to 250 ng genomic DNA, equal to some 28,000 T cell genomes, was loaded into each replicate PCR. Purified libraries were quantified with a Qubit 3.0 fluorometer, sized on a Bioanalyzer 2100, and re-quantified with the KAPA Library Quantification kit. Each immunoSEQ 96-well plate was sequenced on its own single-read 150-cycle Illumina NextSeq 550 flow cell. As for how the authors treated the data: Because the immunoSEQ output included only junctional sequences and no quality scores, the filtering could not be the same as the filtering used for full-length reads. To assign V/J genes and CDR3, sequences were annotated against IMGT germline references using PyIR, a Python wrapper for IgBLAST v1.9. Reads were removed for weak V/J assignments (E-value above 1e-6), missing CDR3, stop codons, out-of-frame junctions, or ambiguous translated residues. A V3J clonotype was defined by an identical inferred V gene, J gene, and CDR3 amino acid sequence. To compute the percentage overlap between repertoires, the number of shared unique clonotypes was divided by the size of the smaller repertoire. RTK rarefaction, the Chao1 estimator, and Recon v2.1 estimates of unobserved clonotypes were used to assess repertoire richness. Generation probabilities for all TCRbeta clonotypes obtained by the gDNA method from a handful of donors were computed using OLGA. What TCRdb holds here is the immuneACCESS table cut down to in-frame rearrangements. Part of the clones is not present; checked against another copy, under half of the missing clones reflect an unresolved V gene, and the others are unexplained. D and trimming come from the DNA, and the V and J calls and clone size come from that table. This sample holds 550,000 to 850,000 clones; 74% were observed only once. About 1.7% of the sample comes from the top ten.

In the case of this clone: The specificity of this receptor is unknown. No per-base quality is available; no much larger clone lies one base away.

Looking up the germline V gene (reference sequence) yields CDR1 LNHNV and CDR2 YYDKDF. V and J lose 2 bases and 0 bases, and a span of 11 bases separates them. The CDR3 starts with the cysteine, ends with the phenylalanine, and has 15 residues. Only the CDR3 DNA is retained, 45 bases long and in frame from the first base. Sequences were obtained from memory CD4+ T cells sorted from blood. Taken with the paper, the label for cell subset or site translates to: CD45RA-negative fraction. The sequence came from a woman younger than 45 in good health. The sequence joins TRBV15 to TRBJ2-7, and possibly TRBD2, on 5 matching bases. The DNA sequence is TGTGCCACCAGCAGACGAGGTCGGGGCTCCTACGAGCAGTACTTC. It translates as CATSRRGRGSYEQYF.